A selection of T cell receptor beta chains follows, all from one sample in a study of T cells after posttransplantation cyclophosphamide. Some clones are missing from TCRdb's copy, which holds only in-frame ones; the method was immunoSEQ multiplex PCR. The sample shows more than 20,000 clones, roughly 90% of them seen only once. The source was PBMCs, collected after an allogeneic stem cell transplant with a calcineurin inhibitor and methotrexate. These receptor sequences come from a female patient aged 50 to 65 who received an allogeneic stem cell transplant from an unrelated donor, was CMV-positive, and had chronic GVHD only. Some of these T cells may belong to the graft donor. The CDR3 runs from the conserved cysteine through the conserved F or W. D genes are given only for firm matches.

v_gene: TRBV27
j_gene: TRBJ2-7
d_gene: TRBD1
CDR3aa: CASSPVGTGVPGHEQYF

v_gene: TRBV5-1
j_gene: TRBJ2-3
d_gene: TRBD2
CDR3aa: CASSLGLAGVVDTQYF

v_gene: TRBV30
j_gene: TRBJ1-5
d_gene: TRBD1
CDR3aa: CAWNPQGVGNQPQHF

v_gene: TRBV5-6
j_gene: TRBJ1-2
d_gene: TRBD1
CDR3aa: CASSLFGGTAVNYGYTF

v_gene: TRBV28
j_gene: TRBJ1-2
d_gene: NA
CDR3aa: CASSLSDRRNGYTF

v_gene: TRBV27
j_gene: TRBJ2-7
d_gene: NA
CDR3aa: CASSPTASSYEQYF

v_gene: TRBV9
j_gene: TRBJ2-2
d_gene: TRBD1
CDR3aa: CASSGKTGGSNTGELFF

v_gene: TRBV18
j_gene: TRBJ1-4
d_gene: NA
CDR3aa: CASSSRTEKLFF

v_gene: TRBV19
j_gene: TRBJ1-2
d_gene: NA
CDR3aa: CASSTHVPSTPGYTF

v_gene: TRBV19
j_gene: TRBJ2-3
d_gene: NA
CDR3aa: CASRADWRHTQYF

v_gene: TRBV29-1
j_gene: TRBJ2-5
d_gene: TRBD2
CDR3aa: CSVEDLNSGRQETQYF

v_gene: TRBV27
j_gene: TRBJ1-2
d_gene: TRBD1
CDR3aa: CASSFAGGVIYGYTF

v_gene: TRBV30
j_gene: TRBJ1-5
d_gene: NA
CDR3aa: CAWSVRGGQPQHF

v_gene: TRBV18
j_gene: TRBJ1-1
d_gene: NA
CDR3aa: CASSPGRETTGIGAFF

v_gene: TRBV4-1
j_gene: TRBJ2-1
d_gene: TRBD1
CDR3aa: CASSQPRDSYNEQFF

v_gene: TRBV9
j_gene: TRBJ1-4
d_gene: NA
CDR3aa: CASSVVEGSGGEKLFF

v_gene: TRBV5-1
j_gene: TRBJ2-1
d_gene: TRBD2
CDR3aa: CASSWTSGSGNEQFF

v_gene: TRBV7-9
j_gene: TRBJ1-1
d_gene: NA
CDR3aa: CASSYEGGHTEAFF

v_gene: TRBV4-1
j_gene: TRBJ2-2
d_gene: NA
CDR3aa: CASSVGLARTGELFF

v_gene: TRBV27
j_gene: TRBJ2-3
d_gene: TRBD1
CDR3aa: CASSLRTGGTDTQYF

v_gene: TRBV19
j_gene: TRBJ2-1
d_gene: NA
CDR3aa: CASMRWDAVSRSGSNEQFF

v_gene: TRBV6-5
j_gene: TRBJ1-6
d_gene: NA
CDR3aa: CASTLLRLENSPLHF

v_gene: TRBV29-1
j_gene: TRBJ2-7
d_gene: NA
CDR3aa: CSVETDYEQYF

v_gene: TRBV2
j_gene: TRBJ2-5
d_gene: NA
CDR3aa: CASRTGVETQYF

v_gene: TRBV6-1
j_gene: TRBJ2-1
d_gene: TRBD1
CDR3aa: CASSRERGRGNEQFF

v_gene: TRBV28
j_gene: TRBJ1-2
d_gene: TRBD1
CDR3aa: CASSTGGGYGYTF

v_gene: TRBV14
j_gene: TRBJ2-1
d_gene: TRBD2
CDR3aa: CASSQKVPGLAVNEQFF

v_gene: TRBV27
j_gene: TRBJ1-3
d_gene: TRBD1
CDR3aa: CASGKGASGNTIYF

v_gene: TRBV12-5
j_gene: TRBJ2-1
d_gene: NA
CDR3aa: CASGLGLYNEQFF

v_gene: TRBV5-1
j_gene: TRBJ2-7
d_gene: NA
CDR3aa: CASSLDRPTAKQYF

v_gene: TRBV15
j_gene: TRBJ2-1
d_gene: NA
CDR3aa: CATSLEGGLDEQFF

v_gene: TRBV4-3
j_gene: TRBJ2-1
d_gene: TRBD2
CDR3aa: CASSLTTSGSGGEQFF

v_gene: TRBV7-9
j_gene: TRBJ2-5
d_gene: TRBD1
CDR3aa: CASSLALSRGQNKTQYF

v_gene: TRBV2
j_gene: TRBJ1-5
d_gene: NA
CDR3aa: CASSSEGQPQHF

v_gene: TRBV5-3
j_gene: TRBJ2-3
d_gene: NA
CDR3aa: CARSSGRCGGGTDTQYF

v_gene: TRBV27
j_gene: TRBJ1-2
d_gene: NA
CDR3aa: CASSLGLGGYGYTF

v_gene: TRBV5-1
j_gene: TRBJ2-2
d_gene: NA
CDR3aa: CASSLGHMNTGELFF

v_gene: TRBV5-1
j_gene: TRBJ2-5
d_gene: TRBD2
CDR3aa: CASSLNPSGAQETQYF

v_gene: TRBV5-4
j_gene: TRBJ2-5
d_gene: TRBD1
CDR3aa: CASSSGDRSLQETQYF

v_gene: TRBV25-1
j_gene: TRBJ2-7
d_gene: NA
CDR3aa: CASTRDYEQYF

v_gene: TRBV10-3
j_gene: TRBJ2-5
d_gene: NA
CDR3aa: CAIKEGRRGEGETQYF

v_gene: TRBV7-8
j_gene: TRBJ2-7
d_gene: TRBD2
CDR3aa: CASSLVPGRPYEQYF

v_gene: TRBV27
j_gene: TRBJ2-3
d_gene: NA
CDR3aa: CASSLGDSRTDTQYF

v_gene: TRBV5-1
j_gene: TRBJ2-3
d_gene: NA
CDR3aa: CASSLRLEATGTDTQYF

v_gene: TRBV30
j_gene: TRBJ1-5
d_gene: NA
CDR3aa: CALGPGRGSNQPQHF

v_gene: TRBV2
j_gene: NA
d_gene: NA
CDR3aa: CASSEGAHSYEQYF

v_gene: TRBV7-8
j_gene: TRBJ2-5
d_gene: NA
CDR3aa: CASSLDGSGETQYF

v_gene: TRBV7-2
j_gene: TRBJ2-5
d_gene: TRBD1
CDR3aa: CASSLAALDRERDF

v_gene: TRBV25-1
j_gene: TRBJ2-7
d_gene: TRBD2
CDR3aa: CASSEPGGGLAGGGEQYF

v_gene: TRBV28
j_gene: TRBJ1-5
d_gene: TRBD1
CDR3aa: CASSLDNRGSNQPQHF

v_gene: TRBV19
j_gene: TRBJ1-2
d_gene: NA
CDR3aa: CASSVLGAASFF

v_gene: TRBV7-2
j_gene: TRBJ2-5
d_gene: NA
CDR3aa: CASSLGPVGGNQETQYF

v_gene: TRBV5-1
j_gene: TRBJ1-4
d_gene: TRBD1
CDR3aa: CASSLGQGNEKLFF

v_gene: TRBV7-6
j_gene: TRBJ2-7
d_gene: TRBD1
CDR3aa: CASSWHRDSFYEQYF

v_gene: TRBV7-6
j_gene: TRBJ2-7
d_gene: TRBD1
CDR3aa: CASSKYTGQGVYEQYF

v_gene: TRBV4-1
j_gene: TRBJ2-1
d_gene: TRBD2
CDR3aa: CASSRKPGLGDLNEQFF

v_gene: TRBV10-3
j_gene: TRBJ2-7
d_gene: NA
CDR3aa: CAISPLGGNEQYF